The clone carrying this T cell receptor (beta chain) turned up a few times. Its specificity is unknown. This record comes from a study of blood T cells in healthy people across ages. Study-wide results and limits: Higher diversity, along with more naive CD4+ cells, distinguished long-lived donors from aged donors. CMV status of donors was not determined, possibly confounding expanded clonotype changes.

The CDR3 spans 17 residues. V lost 4 bases and J 4 bases, leaving 21 bases between the germline ends. With a J-beta primer mix and a sample-barcoded 5' primer, a second PCR ran about 7 to 12 cycles. Every cDNA was tagged by a template-switch adaptor with 12 random nucleotides. TCRdb called the 5' RACE reads again in MiXCR, with one record for every CDR3 protein. In the table there are a few hundred thousand distinct CDR3 sequences, over 45% of which are singletons. The chain links TRBV12-3 or TRBV12-4 to TRBJ2-3, with D perhaps TRBD2 (6 bases). The sample comprised blood. The clonotype comes from a man in his fifties or sixties in good health. Here the CDR3 reads CASSSRGRGLFADTQYF. The CDR3 DNA is TGTGCCAGCAGTTCACGAGGGCGGGGCTTGTTCGCAGATACGCAGTATTTT.